This entry features one T cell receptor beta chain sequence. The sample comes from a study of cytomegalovirus exposure and HLA in healthy donors. The PCR employed 60 Vbeta primers together with 13 Jbeta primers. The assay was immunoSEQ multiplex PCR, and TCRdb's table has in-frame clones only and misses some. In all, the sample yields around 140,000 clones. Germline values: CDR1 MRHNA, CDR2 SNTAGT. The CDR3 contains 13 residues. V was cut by 5 bases and J by 4 bases, with 11 bases left in between. The receptor was isolated from a male donor in good health and CMV-seronegative. The sequenced sample was PBMCs. The J gene is TRBJ1-2, the V gene TRBV6-4; D unclear. The CDR3: CASSSSGGYGYTF. CDR3 nucleotides: TGTGCCAGCAGTTCCAGCGGCGGCTATGGCTACACCTTC.